The TCR beta chain described here comes from a study of blood T cell repertoires in COVID-19. About the study: Italy, Spain and the United States were the sources of the convalescent and acute COVID-19 samples. In each case, the material was cDNA or gDNA derived from T cells, B-cell-depleted T cells, or PBMCs.

Per the original data handling: Reference gene primer amplification in the assay estimated nucleated cell counts. Sequencing was performed with immunoSEQ multiplex PCR; in TCRdb, only in-frame clones are kept and a portion is missing. D and trimming come from the DNA, and the V and J calls and clone size come from that table. The sample lists roughly 49,000 clones; about 86% were seen once. This TCR was sampled from an elderly man with active COVID-19. Material for sequencing was peripheral blood.

As DNA, the CDR3 is TGTGCCAGCAGCTTGGTACATACCTCCGAGCAGTACTTC. Translating gives CASSLVHTSEQYF. The chain links TRBV5-6 to TRBJ2-7; the D is unclear. In germline, CDR1 is SGHDT, CDR2 YYEEEE. The V end was cut by 0 bases, the J end by 6 bases, with 10 bases between. This CDR3 region has 13 residues.